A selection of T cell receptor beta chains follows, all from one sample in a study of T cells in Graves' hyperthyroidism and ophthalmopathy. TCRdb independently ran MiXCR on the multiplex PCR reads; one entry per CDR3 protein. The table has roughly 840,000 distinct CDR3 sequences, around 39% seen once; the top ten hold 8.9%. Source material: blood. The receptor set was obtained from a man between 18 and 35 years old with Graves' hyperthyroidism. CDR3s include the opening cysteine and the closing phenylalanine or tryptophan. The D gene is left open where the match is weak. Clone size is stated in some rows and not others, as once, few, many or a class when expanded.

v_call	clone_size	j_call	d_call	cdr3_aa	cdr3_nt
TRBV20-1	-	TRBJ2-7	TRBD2	CSATGLAARSSYEQYF	TGCAGTGCAACGGGACTAGCGGCTCGAAGCTCCTACGAGCAGTACTTC
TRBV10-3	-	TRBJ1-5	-	CALGAGDSNQPQHF	TGTGCCCTCGGGGCAGGGGATAGCAATCAGCCCCAGCATTTT
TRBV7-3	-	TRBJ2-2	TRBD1	CASSPWDSRNTGELFF	TGTGCCAGCAGCCCCTGGGACAGTAGGAACACCGGGGAGCTGTTTTTT
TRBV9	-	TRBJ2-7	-	CASSTTGTPYEQYF	TGTGCCAGCAGCACAACCGGGACACCCTACGAGCAGTACTTC
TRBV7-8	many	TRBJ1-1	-	CASSLRRWRTEAFF	TGTGCCAGCAGCCTACGCCGGTGGAGGACTGAAGCTTTCTTT
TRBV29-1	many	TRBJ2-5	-	CSVGFQETQYF	TGCAGCGTTGGCTTCCAGGAGACCCAGTACTTC
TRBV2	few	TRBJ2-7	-	CASSEAVQGSDEQYF	TGTGCCAGCAGTGAGGCGGTACAGGGTTCCGACGAGCAGTACTTC
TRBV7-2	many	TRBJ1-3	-	CASSRDGSGNTIYF	TGTGCCAGCAGCCGCGACGGCTCTGGAAACACCATATATTTT
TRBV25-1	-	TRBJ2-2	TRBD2	CASSDSGTPGLAGATGELFF	TGTGCCAGCAGTGACTCCGGGACTCCCGGACTAGCGGGAGCGACCGGGGAGCTGTTTTTT
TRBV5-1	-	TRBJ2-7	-	CASSSAHDQPYEQYF	TGCGCCAGCAGCAGTGCTCACGACCAACCCTACGAGCAGTACTTC
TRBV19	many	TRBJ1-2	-	CASSPRTASYGYTF	TGTGCCAGTAGTCCACGGACAGCCTCCTATGGCTACACCTTC
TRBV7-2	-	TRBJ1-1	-	CASSSWGGVSRLLNTEAFF	TGTGCCAGCAGTTCTTGGGGGGGGGTGTCTCGTCTGCTGAACACTGAAGCTTTCTTT
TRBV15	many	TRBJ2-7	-	CATSRGTMDEQYF	TGTGCCACCAGCAGAGGGACCATGGACGAGCAGTACTTC
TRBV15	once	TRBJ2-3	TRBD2	CATATSGRGDTQYF	TGTGCCACTGCGACTAGCGGGAGGGGAGATACGCAGTATTTT
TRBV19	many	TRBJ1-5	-	CASSTGPNQPQHF	TGTGCCAGTAGTACAGGTCCCAATCAGCCCCAGCATTTT
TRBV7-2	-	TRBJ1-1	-	CASSWGGLAGNTEAFF	TGTGCCAGCAGCTGGGGGGGACTAGCGGGGAACACTGAAGCTTTCTTT
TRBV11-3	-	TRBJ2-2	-	CASEPTPGTGELFF	TGTGCCAGCGAACCGACCCCCGGCACCGGGGAGCTGTTTTTT
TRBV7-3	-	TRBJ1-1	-	CASSQDFSRGAFF	TGTGCCAGCAGCCAAGATTTCTCCAGAGGAGCTTTCTTT
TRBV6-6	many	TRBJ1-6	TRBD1	CASSYSDRADSPLHF	TGTGCCAGCAGTTACTCGGACAGGGCGGATTCACCCCTCCACTTT
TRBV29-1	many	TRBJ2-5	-	CSVEKGETQYF	TGCAGCGTTGAAAAGGGAGAGACCCAGTACTTC
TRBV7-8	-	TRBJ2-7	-	CASSSRQTNAYEQYF	TGTGCCAGCAGCTCCCGACAGACTAATGCCTACGAGCAGTACTTC
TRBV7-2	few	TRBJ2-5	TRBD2	CASSLPLAGPLQETQYF	TGTGCCAGCAGCTTACCGCTAGCGGGCCCTCTCCAAGAGACCCAGTACTTC
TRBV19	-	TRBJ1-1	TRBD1	CASSIGTGGTEAFF	TGTGCCAGTAGTATTGGGACAGGGGGCACTGAAGCTTTCTTT
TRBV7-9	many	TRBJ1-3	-	CASSLEGSGNTIYF	TGTGCCAGCAGCTTAGAGGGCTCTGGAAACACCATATATTTT
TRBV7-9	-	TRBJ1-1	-	CASSPQKMNTEAFF	TGTGCCAGCAGCCCCCAGAAGATGAACACTGAAGCTTTCTTT
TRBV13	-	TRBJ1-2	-	CASSQQKAANGYTF	TGTGCCAGCAGCCAACAAAAGGCGGCGAATGGCTACACCTTC
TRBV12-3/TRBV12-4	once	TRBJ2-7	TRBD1	CASSSDRLSSYEQYF	TGTGCCAGCAGTTCGGACAGGCTCAGCTCCTACGAGCAGTACTTC
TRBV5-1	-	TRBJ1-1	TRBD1	CASSLVGTGGSGTEAFF	TGCGCCAGCAGCTTGGTAGGGACAGGGGGTTCTGGCACTGAAGCTTTCTTT
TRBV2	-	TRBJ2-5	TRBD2	CASSETSGRDGKTQYF	TGTGCCAGCAGTGAGACTAGCGGGAGGGACGGGAAGACCCAGTACTTC
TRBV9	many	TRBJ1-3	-	CASSVSGTPGNTIYF	TGTGCCAGCAGCGTGTCAGGGACCCCTGGAAACACCATATATTTT
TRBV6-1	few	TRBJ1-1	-	CASRKQANTEAFF	TGTGCCAGCCGAAAGCAGGCGAACACTGAAGCTTTCTTT
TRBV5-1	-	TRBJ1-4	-	CASSLAGDGNEKLFF	TGCGCCAGCAGCTTGGCTGGGGACGGAAATGAAAAACTGTTTTTT
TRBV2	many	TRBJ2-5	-	CASIPGGKETQYF	TGTGCCAGTATTCCGGGGGGCAAGGAGACCCAGTACTTC
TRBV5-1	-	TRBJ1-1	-	CASSLVLGGAAFF	TGCGCCAGCAGCTTGGTACTAGGGGGAGCGGCTTTCTTT
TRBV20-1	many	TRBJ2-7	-	CSATYEQYF	TGCAGTGCTACCTACGAGCAGTACTTC
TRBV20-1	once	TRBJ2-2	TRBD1	CSFTGGDANTGELFF	TGCAGTTTCACAGGGGGCGACGCGAACACCGGGGAGCTGTTTTTT
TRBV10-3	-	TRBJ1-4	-	CAWSLGDEKLFF	TGTGCCTGGAGTCTGGGAGATGAAAAACTGTTTTTT
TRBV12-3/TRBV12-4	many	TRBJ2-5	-	CASSSPGRSQYF	TGTGCCAGCAGTTCCCCCGGCCGGTCCCAGTACTTC
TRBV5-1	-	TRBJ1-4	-	CASETDLENEKLFF	TGCGCCAGCGAAACGGACCTAGAAAATGAAAAACTGTTTTTT
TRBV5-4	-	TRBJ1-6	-	CASSNDEGLDNSPLHF	TGTGCCAGCAGCAATGACGAGGGGTTGGATAATTCACCCCTCCACTTT
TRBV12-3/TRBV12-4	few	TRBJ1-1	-	CASSLSGLGAFF	TGTGCCAGCAGTTTGTCAGGCCTCGGGGCTTTCTTT